This TCR beta chain emerged from a study of T-cell reconstitution after alpha-beta-depleted transplantation in children. Study conclusions and caveats: As was reported, about two months after transplant, alpha-beta T cells came from several hundred expanded graft clones.

This CDR3 has 16 residues. Library preparation (for TCRbeta) was performed with unique molecular identifiers. A single record per CDR3 protein comes from TCRdb applying MiXCR to the PCR reads. The data show around 270,000 distinct CDR3 sequences, with over 9% seen just once and roughly 7.1% held by the top ten. A remark on this clonotype: The target antigen is unknown.

The chain joins TRBV21-1 to TRBJ2-5; TRBD1 is the table's D call and was not checked against the DNA. TRBV21-1 is annotated as a pseudogene. The specimen was PBMCs, collected before TCRalphabeta/CD19-depleted stem cell transplant. This sequence originates from a boy under three years old with acute myeloid leukemia, due to receive a stem cell transplant. In nucleotides, the CDR3 is TGTGCCGCAGGGACAGGGGGGCCCCCGGCCGAAGAGACCCAGTACTTC. Translation gives CAAGTGGPPAEETQYF.